The present entry profiles one T cell receptor (beta chain) with its context. These data are taken from a study of OX40 agonist ivuxolimab in advanced cancers. The assay was immunoSEQ multiplex PCR, and TCRdb's table has in-frame clones only and misses some. This table has about 48,000 clones, 70% to 85% appearing once. The germline V gene encodes CDR1 MDHEN and CDR2 SYDVKM. The V segment lost 5 bases and the J segment 7 bases; nucleotides outside the gene matches: 8. The CDR3 totals 16 residues. This TCR was recovered from an adult with an advanced solid tumor such as melanoma, head and neck, liver or kidney cancer. The chain employs TRBV28 and TRBJ2-2, with TRBD1 identical over 12 bases. The sequenced sample was CD4+ or CD8+ T cells sorted from blood, obtained in a trial of the OX40 agonist ivuxolimab. As DNA, the CDR3 is TGTGCCAGCAGTCCCTCGGGACAGGGGGCCGGCGGGGAGCTGTTTTTT. It yields the protein CASSPSGQGAGGELFF.